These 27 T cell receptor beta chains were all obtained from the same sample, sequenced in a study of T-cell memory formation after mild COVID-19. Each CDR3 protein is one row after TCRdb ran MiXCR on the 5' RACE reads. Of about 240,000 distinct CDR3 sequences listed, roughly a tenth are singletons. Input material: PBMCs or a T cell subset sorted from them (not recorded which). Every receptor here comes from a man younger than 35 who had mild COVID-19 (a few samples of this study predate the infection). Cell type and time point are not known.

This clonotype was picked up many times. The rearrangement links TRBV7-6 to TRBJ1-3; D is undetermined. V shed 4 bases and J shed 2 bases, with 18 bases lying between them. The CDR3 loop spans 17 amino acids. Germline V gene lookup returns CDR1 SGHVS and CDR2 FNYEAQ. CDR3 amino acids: CASSSLGRKGTGNTIYF. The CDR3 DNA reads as TGTGCCAGCAGCTCTCTTGGGAGAAAAGGAACTGGAAACACCATATATTTT.

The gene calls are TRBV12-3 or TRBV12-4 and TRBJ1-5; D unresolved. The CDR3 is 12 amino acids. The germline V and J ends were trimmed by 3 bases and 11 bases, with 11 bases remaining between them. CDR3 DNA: TGTGCCAGCAGTTTTGTCCCTAGGGCCCAGCATTTT. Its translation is CASSFVPRAQHF.

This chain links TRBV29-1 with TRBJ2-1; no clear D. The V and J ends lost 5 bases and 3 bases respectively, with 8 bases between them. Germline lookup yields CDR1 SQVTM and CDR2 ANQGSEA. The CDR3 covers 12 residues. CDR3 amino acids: CSVLQHYNEQFF. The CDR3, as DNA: TGCAGCGTTTTACAGCACTACAATGAGCAGTTCTTC.

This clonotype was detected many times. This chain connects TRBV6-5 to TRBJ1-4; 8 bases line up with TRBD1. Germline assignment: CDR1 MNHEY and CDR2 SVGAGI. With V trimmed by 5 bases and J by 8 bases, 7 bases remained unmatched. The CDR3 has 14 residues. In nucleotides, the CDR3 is TGTGCCAGCAGTCGGACAGGGTCAGACGAAAAACTGTTTTTT. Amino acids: CASSRTGSDEKLFF.

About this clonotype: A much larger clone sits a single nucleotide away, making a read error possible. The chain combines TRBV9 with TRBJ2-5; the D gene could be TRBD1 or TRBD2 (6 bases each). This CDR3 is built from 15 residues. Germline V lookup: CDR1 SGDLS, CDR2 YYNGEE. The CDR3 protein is CSSSVAGGLQETQYF. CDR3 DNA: TGTTCCAGCAGCGTAGCCGGGGGCCTCCAAGAGACCCAGTACTTC.

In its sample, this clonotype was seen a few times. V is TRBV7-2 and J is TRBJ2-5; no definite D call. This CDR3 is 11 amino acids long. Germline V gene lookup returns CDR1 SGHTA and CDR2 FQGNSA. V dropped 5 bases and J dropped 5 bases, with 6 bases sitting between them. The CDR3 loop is CASSQTETQYF. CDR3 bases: TGTGCCAGCAGCCAGACGGAGACCCAGTACTTC. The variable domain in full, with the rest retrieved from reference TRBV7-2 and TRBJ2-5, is GAGVSQSPSNKVTEKGKDVELRCDPISGHTALYWYRQSLGQGLEFLIYFQGNSAPDKSGLPSDRFSAERTGGSVSTLTIQRTQQEDSAVYLCASSQTETQYFGPGTRLLVL.

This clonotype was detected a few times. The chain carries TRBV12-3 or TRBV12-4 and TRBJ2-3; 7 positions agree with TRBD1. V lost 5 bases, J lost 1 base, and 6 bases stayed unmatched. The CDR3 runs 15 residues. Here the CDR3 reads CASSPNRGRTDTQYF. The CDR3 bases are TGTGCCAGCAGTCCCAACAGGGGTCGCACAGATACGCAGTATTTT.

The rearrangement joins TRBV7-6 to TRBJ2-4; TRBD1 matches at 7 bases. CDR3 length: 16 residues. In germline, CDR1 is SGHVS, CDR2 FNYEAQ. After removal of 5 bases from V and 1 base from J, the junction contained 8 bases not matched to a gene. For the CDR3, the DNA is TGTGCCAGCAGCCCGGAGCAGGACAGGGCCAAAAACATTCAGTACTTC. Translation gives CASSPEQDRAKNIQYF.

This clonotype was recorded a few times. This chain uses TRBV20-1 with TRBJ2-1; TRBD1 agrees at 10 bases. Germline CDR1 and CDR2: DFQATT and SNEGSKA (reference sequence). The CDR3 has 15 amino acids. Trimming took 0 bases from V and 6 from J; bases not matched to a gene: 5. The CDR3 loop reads CSARDPRTGGNEQFF. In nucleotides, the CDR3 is TGCAGTGCTAGAGATCCCCGGACAGGGGGCAATGAGCAGTTCTTC.

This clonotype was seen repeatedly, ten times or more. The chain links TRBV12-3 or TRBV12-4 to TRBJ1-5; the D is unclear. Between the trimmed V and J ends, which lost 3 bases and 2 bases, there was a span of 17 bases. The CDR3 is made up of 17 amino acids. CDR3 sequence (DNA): TGTGCCAGCAGTTTGAGATCGATCGTTGGCGGCAATCAGCCCCAGCATTTT. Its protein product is CASSLRSIVGGNQPQHF.

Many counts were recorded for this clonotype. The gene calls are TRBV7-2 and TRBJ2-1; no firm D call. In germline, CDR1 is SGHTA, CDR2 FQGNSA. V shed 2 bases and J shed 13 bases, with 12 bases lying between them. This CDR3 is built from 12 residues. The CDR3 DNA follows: TGTGCCAGCAGCTTAACCGGGCCTGACCAGTTCTTC. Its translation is CASSLTGPDQFF.

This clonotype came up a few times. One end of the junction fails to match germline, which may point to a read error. The CDR3 spells CASSPVSGGTGELFF. The CDR3 DNA is TGTGCTAGCAGCCCCGTTAGCGGGGGCACCGGGGAGCTGTTTTTT. The chain has TRBV7-7 and TRBJ2-2, with TRBD2 matching over 9 bases. This CDR3 has 15 amino acids. Germline V gene lookup returns CDR1 SSHAT and CDR2 FNYEAQ (reference sequence).

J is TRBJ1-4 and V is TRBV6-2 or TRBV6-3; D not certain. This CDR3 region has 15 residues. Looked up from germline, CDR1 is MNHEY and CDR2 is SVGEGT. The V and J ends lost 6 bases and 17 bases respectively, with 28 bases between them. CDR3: CASSAETQSYMKIFF. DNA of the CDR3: TGTGCCAGCAGCGCGGAGACCCAGAGTTACATGAAGATCTTTTTT.

The CDR3 sequence: CASSLAGLNTGELFF. The DNA for the CDR3 is TGCGCCAGCAGCTTGGCCGGACTCAACACCGGGGAGCTGTTTTTT. The V call is TRBV5-1, the J call TRBJ2-2; D may be TRBD2 (5 bases). The CDR3 extends over 15 amino acids. Germline loops: CDR1 SGHRS, CDR2 YFSETQ. V was clipped by 0 bases and J by 2 bases, with 8 bases between them.

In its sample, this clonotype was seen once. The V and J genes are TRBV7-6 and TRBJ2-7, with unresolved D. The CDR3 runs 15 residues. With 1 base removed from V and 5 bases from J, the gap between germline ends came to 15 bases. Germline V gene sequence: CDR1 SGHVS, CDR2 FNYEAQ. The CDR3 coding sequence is TGTGCCAGCAGCTTAGAGGCAGACCGACACCACGAGCAGTACTTC. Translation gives CASSLEADRHHEQYF. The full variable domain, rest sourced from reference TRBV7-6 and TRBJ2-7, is GAGVSQSPRYKVTKRGQDVALRCDPISGHVSLYWYRQALGQGPEFLTYFNYEAQQDKSGLPNDRFSAERPEGSISTLTIQRTEQRDSAMYRCASSLEADRHHEQYFGPGTRLTVT.

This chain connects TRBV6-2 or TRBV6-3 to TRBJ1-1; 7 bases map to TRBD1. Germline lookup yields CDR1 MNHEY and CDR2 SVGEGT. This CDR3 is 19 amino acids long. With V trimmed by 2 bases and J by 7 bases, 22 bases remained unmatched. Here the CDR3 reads CASSYLISSGQKSFNEAFF. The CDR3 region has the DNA TGTGCCAGCAGTTACCTGATTTCTTCGGGACAGAAGTCGTTTAATGAAGCTTTCTTT.

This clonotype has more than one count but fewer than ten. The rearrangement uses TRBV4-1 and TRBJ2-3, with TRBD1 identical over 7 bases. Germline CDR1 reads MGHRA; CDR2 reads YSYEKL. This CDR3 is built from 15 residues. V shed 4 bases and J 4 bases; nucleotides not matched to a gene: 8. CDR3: CASSRDRDSPDTQYF. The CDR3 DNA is TGCGCCAGCAGCCGAGACAGGGATTCCCCAGATACGCAGTATTTT.

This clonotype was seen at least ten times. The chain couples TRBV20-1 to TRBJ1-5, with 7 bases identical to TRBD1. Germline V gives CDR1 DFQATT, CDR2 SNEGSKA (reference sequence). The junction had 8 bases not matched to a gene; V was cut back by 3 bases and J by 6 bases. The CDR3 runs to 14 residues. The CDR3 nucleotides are TGCAGTGCTAGGCCGGACAGGAGGAGTCAGCCCCAGCATTTT. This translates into CSARPDRRSQPQHF.

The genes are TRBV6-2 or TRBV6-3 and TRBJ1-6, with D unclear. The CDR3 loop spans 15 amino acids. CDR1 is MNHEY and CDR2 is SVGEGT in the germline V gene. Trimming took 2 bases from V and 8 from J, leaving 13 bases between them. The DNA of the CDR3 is TGTGCCAGCAGTTACGAAGGGCGAGAATATTCACCCCTCCACTTT. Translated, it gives CASSYEGREYSPLHF.

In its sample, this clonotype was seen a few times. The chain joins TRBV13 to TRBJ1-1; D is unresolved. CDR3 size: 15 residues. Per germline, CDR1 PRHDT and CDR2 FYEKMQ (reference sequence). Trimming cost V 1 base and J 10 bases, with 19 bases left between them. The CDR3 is CASSLDRGFGQRAFF. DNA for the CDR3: TGTGCCAGCAGCTTAGATCGAGGTTTTGGGCAAAGAGCTTTCTTT.

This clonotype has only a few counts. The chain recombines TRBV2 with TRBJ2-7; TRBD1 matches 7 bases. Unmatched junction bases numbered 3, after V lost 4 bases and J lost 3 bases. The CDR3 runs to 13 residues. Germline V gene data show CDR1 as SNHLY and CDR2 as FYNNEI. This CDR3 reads CASSARDSYEQYF. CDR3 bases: TGTGCCAGCAGTGCCCGGGACAGCTACGAGCAGTACTTC.

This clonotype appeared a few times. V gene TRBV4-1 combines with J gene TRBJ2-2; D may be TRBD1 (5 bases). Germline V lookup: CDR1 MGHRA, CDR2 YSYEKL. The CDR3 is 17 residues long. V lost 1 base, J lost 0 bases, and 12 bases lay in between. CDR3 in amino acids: CASSQVGMGPNTGELFF. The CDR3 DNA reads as TGCGCCAGCAGCCAAGTAGGGATGGGGCCGAACACCGGGGAGCTGTTTTTT.

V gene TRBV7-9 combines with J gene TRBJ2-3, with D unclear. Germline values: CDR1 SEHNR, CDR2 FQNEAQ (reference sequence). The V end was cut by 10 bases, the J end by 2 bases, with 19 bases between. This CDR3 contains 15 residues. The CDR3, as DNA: TGTGCCACCCCCCCAGGCGAGCCTACCACAGATACGCAGTATTTT. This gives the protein CATPPGEPTTDTQYF. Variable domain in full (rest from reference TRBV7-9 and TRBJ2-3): DTGVSQNPRHKITKRGQNVTFRCDPISEHNRLYWYRQTLGQGPEFLTYFQNEAQLEKSRLLSDRFSAERPKGSFSTLEIQRTEQGDSAMYLCATPPGEPTTDTQYFGPGTRLTVL.

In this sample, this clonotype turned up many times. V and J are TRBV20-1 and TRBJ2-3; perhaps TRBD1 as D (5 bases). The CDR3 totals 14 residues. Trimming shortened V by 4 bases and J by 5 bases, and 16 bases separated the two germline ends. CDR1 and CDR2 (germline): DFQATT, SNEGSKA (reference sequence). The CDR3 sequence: CSAKGSLPGDTQYF. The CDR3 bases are TGCAGTGCTAAGGGGTCCCTCCCGGGAGATACGCAGTATTTT.

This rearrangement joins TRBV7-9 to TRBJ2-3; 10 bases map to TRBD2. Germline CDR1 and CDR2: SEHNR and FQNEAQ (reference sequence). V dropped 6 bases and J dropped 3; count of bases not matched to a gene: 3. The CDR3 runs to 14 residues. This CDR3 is CASRERGGTDTQYF. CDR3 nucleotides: TGTGCCAGCAGAGAGCGGGGGGGGACAGATACGCAGTATTTT.

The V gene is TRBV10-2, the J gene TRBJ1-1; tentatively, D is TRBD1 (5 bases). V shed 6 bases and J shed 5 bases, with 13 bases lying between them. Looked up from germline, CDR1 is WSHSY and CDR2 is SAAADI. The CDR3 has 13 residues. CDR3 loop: CASRLGGGTEAFF. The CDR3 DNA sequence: TGCGCCAGCAGGTTGGGGGGGGGAACTGAAGCTTTCTTT.

CDR3 nucleotides: TGTGCCAGCAGCATAGGGGGGACCTCTGGAAACACCATATATTTT. It is translated as CASSIGGTSGNTIYF. J is TRBJ1-3 and V is TRBV11-3; D might be TRBD1 (6 bases). V lost 5 bases and J lost 0, with 11 bases in between. CDR1 and CDR2 from the germline V gene are SGHNT and YENEEA. This CDR3 has 15 amino acids.